This T cell receptor (beta chain) was profiled in a study of cytomegalovirus exposure and HLA in healthy donors. Findings and caveats of the study: A later analysis by the authors found several of the most significant clusters apparently linked to common viral pathogens. In a later analysis, donors in an Asian-associated ancestry cluster reportedly had fewer N-insertions in productive TCRs than the cohort mean. Rarity held for most TCR sequences, but there were some public TCRs that occurred in many donors. Among TCR beta chains, those listed as cytomegalovirus-associated numbered some 170.

Primers included in the PCR were 60 Vbeta and 13 Jbeta primers. The repertoire was sequenced with immunoSEQ multiplex PCR; TCRdb's copy has only in-frame clones and lacks some. This table holds some 97,000 clones, about 79% found once. With regard to this clone: Its antigen remains unidentified.

This CDR3 region has 13 residues. Trimming pared 0 bases from V and 3 bases from J, leaving 6 bases between. Looked up from germline, CDR1 is SGDLS and CDR2 is YYNGEE. The genes are TRBV9 and TRBJ2-5; no clear D. This clonotype was sampled from a female donor in good health and CMV-seropositive. Sequences were obtained from PBMCs. This CDR3 is CASSVVPKETQYF. In DNA form, the CDR3 reads TGTGCCAGCAGCGTAGTTCCCAAAGAGACCCAGTACTTC. The whole variable domain, filled in from reference TRBV9 and TRBJ2-5, reads DSGVTQTPKHLITATGQRVTLRCSPRSGDLSVYWYQQSLDQGLQFLIQYYNGEERAKGNILERFSAQQFPDLHSELNLSSLELGDSALYFCASSVVPKETQYFGPGTRLLVL.